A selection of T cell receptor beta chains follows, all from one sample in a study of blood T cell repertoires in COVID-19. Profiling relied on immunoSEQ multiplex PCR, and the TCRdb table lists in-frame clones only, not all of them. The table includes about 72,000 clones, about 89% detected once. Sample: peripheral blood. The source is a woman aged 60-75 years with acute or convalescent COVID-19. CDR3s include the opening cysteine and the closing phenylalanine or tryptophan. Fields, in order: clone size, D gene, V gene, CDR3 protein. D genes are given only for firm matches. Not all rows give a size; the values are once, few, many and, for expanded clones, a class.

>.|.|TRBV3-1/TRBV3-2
CASSQKRGPTEAFF
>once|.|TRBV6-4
CASSDASGGTDTQYF
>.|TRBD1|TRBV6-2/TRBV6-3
CASSRQGVEQFF
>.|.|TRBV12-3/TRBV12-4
CASSGGRKETQYF
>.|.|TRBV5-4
CASSLRGGNTIYF
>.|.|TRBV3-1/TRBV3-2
CASSQGRDSYEQYF
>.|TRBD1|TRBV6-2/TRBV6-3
CASSYPGQGVITGELFF
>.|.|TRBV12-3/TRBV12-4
CASSRGGVYEQYF
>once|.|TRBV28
CAILTGDTGELFF
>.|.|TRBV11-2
CASSVERGTEAFF
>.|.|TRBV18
CASSPGGTGNTIYF
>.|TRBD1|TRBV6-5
CASRVTGRSGELFF
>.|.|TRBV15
CATSRGSPGGTEAFF
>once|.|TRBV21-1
CAGLAQYF
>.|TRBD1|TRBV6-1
CASSEWRTGEIVVFF
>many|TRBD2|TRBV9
CASSVGGTGELFF
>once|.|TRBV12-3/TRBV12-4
CASSFRLGETQYF
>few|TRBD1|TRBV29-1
CSVSGTENATNEKLFF
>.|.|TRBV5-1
CASSEELNTEAFF
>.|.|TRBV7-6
CASSLETPGPNRVSGANVLTF
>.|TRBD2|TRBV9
CASSVSAGGQETQYF
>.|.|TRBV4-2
CASSQDQREIYEQYF
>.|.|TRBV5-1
CASSPGTPQEGTQYF
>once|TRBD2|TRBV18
CASSPSGGANTGELFF
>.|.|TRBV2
CASSGIGDNEQFF
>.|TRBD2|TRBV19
CASSETSGGYEQYF
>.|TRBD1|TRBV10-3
CAISVGGGTTTEAFF
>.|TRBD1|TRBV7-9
CASSLAQGAPEAFF
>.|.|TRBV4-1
CASSQDRGGAYEQYF
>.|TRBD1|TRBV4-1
CASRQGNTEAFF
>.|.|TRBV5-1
CASSLSTPGSSTDTQYF
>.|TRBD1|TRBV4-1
CASRGTDKEAFF
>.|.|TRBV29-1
CSVEQGIGTDTQYF
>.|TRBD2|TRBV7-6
CASSFEGSSGGTDTQYF
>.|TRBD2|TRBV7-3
CASSLPGLAGGQFF
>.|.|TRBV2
CASSEDRAREQYF
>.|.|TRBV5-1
CASSLDGRGYEQYF
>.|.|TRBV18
CASSGGVGNTIYF
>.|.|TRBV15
CATVQGLANEKLFF
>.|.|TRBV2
CASNEVRNTEAFF
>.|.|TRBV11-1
CASSLTHPRVTGELFF